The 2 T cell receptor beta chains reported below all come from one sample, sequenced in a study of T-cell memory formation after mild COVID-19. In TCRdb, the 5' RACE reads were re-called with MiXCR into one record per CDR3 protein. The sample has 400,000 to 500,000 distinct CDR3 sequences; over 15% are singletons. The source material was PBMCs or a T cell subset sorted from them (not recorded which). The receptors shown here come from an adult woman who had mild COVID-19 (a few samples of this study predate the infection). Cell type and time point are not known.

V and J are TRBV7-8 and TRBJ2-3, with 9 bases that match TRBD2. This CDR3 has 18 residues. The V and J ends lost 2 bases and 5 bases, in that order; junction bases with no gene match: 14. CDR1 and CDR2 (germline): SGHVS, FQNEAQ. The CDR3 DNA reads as TGTGCCAGCAGCTTATTCCCGACTAGCGGAGAAGGAGGAGATACGCAGTATTTT. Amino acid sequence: CASSLFPTSGEGGDTQYF.

DNA for the CDR3: TGTGCCAGCAGCTTACATGGGACAGCTAACACTGAAGCTTTCTTT. This codes for CASSLHGTANTEAFF. The V gene is TRBV7-8, the J gene TRBJ1-1, with TRBD1 matching 7 bases. Germline V CDR1 and CDR2: SGHVS, FQNEAQ. The CDR3 is 15 residues long. V shed 2 bases and J 2 bases; nucleotides not matched to a gene: 5.